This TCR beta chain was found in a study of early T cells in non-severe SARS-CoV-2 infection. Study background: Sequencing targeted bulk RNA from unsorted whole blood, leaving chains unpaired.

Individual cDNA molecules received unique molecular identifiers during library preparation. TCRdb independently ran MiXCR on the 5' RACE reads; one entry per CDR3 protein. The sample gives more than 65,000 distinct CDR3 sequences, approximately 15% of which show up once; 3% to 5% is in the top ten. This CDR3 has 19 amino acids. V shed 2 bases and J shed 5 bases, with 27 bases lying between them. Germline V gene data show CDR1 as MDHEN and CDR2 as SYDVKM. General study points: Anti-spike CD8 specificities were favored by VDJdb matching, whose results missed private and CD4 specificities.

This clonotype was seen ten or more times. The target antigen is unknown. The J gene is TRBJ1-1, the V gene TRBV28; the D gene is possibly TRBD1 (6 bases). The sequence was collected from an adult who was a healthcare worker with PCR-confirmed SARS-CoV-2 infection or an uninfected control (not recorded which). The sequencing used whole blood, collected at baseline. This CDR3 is CASSLPTWSGVGVRTEAFF. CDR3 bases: TGTGCCAGCAGTTTACCAACGTGGTCAGGGGTCGGTGTAAGAACTGAAGCTTTCTTT.